This T cell receptor (beta chain) was documented in a study of Tregs in tolerant kidney transplant recipients. Some clones are missing from TCRdb's copy, which holds only in-frame ones; the method was immunoSEQ multiplex PCR. The sample includes roughly 250,000 clones, approximately 84% of them seen just once. The CDR3 spans 14 residues. Unmatched junction bases numbered 10, after V lost 4 bases and J lost 5 bases. Germline V gives CDR1 GTSNPN, CDR2 SVGIG (reference sequence). The V call is TRBV30, the J call TRBJ2-7, with 8 positions matching TRBD1. This receptor was identified in a human donor in good health. The sample consisted of CD4+ T cells from blood. The CDR3 DNA reads as TGTGCCTGGAACCACCAGACAGGGGTCGACGAGCAGTACTTC. Protein: CAWNHQTGVDEQYF. The variable domain in full, with the rest retrieved from reference TRBV30 and TRBJ2-7, is SQTIHQWPATLVQPVGSPLSLECTVEGTSNPNLYWYRQAAGRGLQLLFYSVGIGQISSEVPQNLSASRPQDRQFILSSKKLLLSDSGFYLCAWNHQTGVDEQYFGPGTRLTVT.